Presented here are 4 T cell receptor beta chains from one specimen sequenced in a study of T cell repertoires in cytomegalovirus infection. TCRdb re-derived calls from the reads in MiXCR, one entry per CDR3 protein. The table records hundreds of thousands of distinct CDR3 sequences, 22% of them present only once. The sample consisted of CD8+ T cells from PBMCs. The origin of the receptors is a human donor in good health (CMV status not recorded). Some clones in this sample may be carry-over from other donors' samples.

The table lists this clonotype with many counts. V usage is TRBV29-1 and J usage is TRBJ2-3, with TRBD2 identical over 8 bases. CDR3 size: 15 residues. Per germline, CDR1 SQVTM and CDR2 ANQGSEA. The V segment lost 1 base and the J segment 4 bases; nucleotides outside the gene matches: 7. CDR3 bases: TGCAGCGTTGAAGGAGAAGGACTAGCTTCAGATACGCAGTATTTT. This codes for CSVEGEGLASDTQYF.

This clonotype was seen only once. V usage is TRBV28 and J usage is TRBJ2-1; D is uncertain. CDR3 size: 13 residues. V lost 7 bases and J 2 bases, leaving 9 bases between the germline ends. Germline V lookup: CDR1 MDHEN, CDR2 SYDVKM. DNA for the CDR3: TGTGCCAGCACCCCCCTTGCCTACAATGAGCAGTTCTTC. This sequence encodes CASTPLAYNEQFF.

This clonotype was detected a few times. The genes are TRBV2 and TRBJ2-7; D not certain. Germline assignment: CDR1 SNHLY and CDR2 FYNNEI. V lost 4 bases and J lost 2, with 18 bases in between. This CDR3 is 16 amino acids long. CDR3: CASSGRASPKAYEQYF. The CDR3 DNA follows: TGTGCCAGCAGTGGACGGGCCTCCCCGAAAGCCTACGAGCAGTACTTC.

The genes are TRBV12-3 or TRBV12-4 and TRBJ2-5; unclear D gene. V gave up 5 bases and J gave up 3 bases, with 16 bases separating them. This CDR3 contains 15 residues. The CDR3 protein is CASSHSVQPEETQYF. The CDR3 region has the DNA TGTGCCAGCAGTCATTCGGTACAGCCAGAAGAGACCCAGTACTTC.